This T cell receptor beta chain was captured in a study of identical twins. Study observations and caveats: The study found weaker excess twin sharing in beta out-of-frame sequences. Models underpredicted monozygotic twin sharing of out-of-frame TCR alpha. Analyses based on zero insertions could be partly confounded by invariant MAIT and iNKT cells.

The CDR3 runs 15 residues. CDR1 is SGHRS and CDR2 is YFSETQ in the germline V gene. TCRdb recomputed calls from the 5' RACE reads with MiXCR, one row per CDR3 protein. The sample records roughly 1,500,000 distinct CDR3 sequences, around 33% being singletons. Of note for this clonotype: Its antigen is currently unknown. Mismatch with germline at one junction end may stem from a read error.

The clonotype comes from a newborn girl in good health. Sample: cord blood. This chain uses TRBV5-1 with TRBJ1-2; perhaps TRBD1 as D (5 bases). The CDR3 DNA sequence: TGCGCCAGCAGCTCGGACCAGACAGCTAAGTATGGCTACACCTTC. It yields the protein CASSSDQTAKYGYTF.